One sample yielded the 30 T cell receptor beta chains listed below, sequenced in a study of cytomegalovirus exposure and HLA in healthy donors. Both 60 Vbeta primers and 13 Jbeta primers went into the PCR. Sequenced by immunoSEQ multiplex PCR; TCRdb stores in-frame clones only, minus some. The data contain roughly 67,000 clones, about 80% of them seen just once; the ten biggest clones take up approximately 8%. The sample was PBMCs. These receptors all come from a man in his 60s in good health and CMV-seropositive.

The rearrangement links TRBV5-4 to TRBJ2-5; tentatively, D is TRBD2 (6 bases). CDR1 SGHNT and CDR2 YYREEE come from the germline V gene (reference sequence). Between the trimmed V and J ends, which lost 2 bases and 4 bases, there was a span of 12 bases. The CDR3 loop spans 14 amino acids. The CDR3 region is CASSFIGGGETQYF. In DNA, the CDR3 is TGTGCCAGCAGCTTTATTGGGGGAGGAGAGACCCAGTACTTC. The variable domain in full, with the rest retrieved from reference TRBV5-4 and TRBJ2-5, is ETGVTQSPTHLIKTRGQQVTLRCSSQSGHNTVSWYQQALGQGPQFIFQYYREEENGRGNFPPRFSGLQFPNYSSELNVNALELDDSALYLCASSFIGGGETQYFGPGTRLLVL.

This chain connects TRBV5-1 to TRBJ2-3, with D maybe TRBD2 (5 bases). The CDR3 is 14 amino acids. Trimming took 4 bases from V and 6 from J, leaving 15 bases between them. Per the germline V gene, CDR1 is SGHRS and CDR2 is YFSETQ. The CDR3 coding sequence is TGCGCCAGCAGCGCGAGAGGGCAGCTCGATACGCAGTATTTT. As protein: CASSARGQLDTQYF.

The chain has TRBV6-5 and TRBJ1-5, with D possibly TRBD1 on 6 matching bases. Trimming cost V 10 bases and J 4 bases, with 11 bases left between them. The CDR3 has 12 residues. CDR1 MNHEY and CDR2 SVGAGI come from the germline V gene. As DNA, the CDR3 is TGTGCCACCCAGGGGCCAAATCAGCCCCAGCATTTT. Translation gives CATQGPNQPQHF.

This sequence joins TRBV14 and TRBJ1-6, with a possible D match to TRBD1 (6 bases). Trimming took off 5 bases at V and 9 bases at J, with 14 bases between the two ends. Germline lookup yields CDR1 SGHDN and CDR2 FVKESK. This CDR3 spans 14 amino acids. The DNA for the CDR3 is TGTGCCAGCAGCTACAGGGTATCGGGTTCACCCCTCCACTTT. Protein sequence: CASSYRVSGSPLHF.

The J gene is TRBJ1-1, the V gene TRBV25-1; tentatively, D is TRBD1 (6 bases). This CDR3 region has 12 residues. V lost 6 bases, J lost 7 bases, and 12 bases lay in between. Germline V lookup: CDR1 MGHDK, CDR2 SYGVNS. CDR3 nucleotide sequence: TGTGCCAGCAGATGGACACAGGGTGAAGCTTTCTTT. It is translated as CASRWTQGEAFF. The full variable domain, rest sourced from reference TRBV25-1 and TRBJ1-1, is EADIYQTPRYLVIGTGKKITLECSQTMGHDKMYWYQQDPGMELHLIHYSYGVNSTEKGDLSSESTVSRIRTEHFPLTLESARPSHTSQYLCASRWTQGEAFFGQGTRLTVV.

The V call is TRBV7-2, the J call TRBJ2-1, with 7 bases identical to TRBD2. The germline gives CDR1 SGHTA, CDR2 FQGNSA. After removal of 7 bases from V and 0 bases from J, the junction contained 9 bases not matched to a gene. CDR3 length: 16 residues. CDR3 in DNA: TGTGCCAGCAACATCGGCGGGGGAAGCTCCTACAATGAGCAGTTCTTC. Amino acids: CASNIGGGSSYNEQFF.

This chain joins TRBV10-3 and TRBJ2-3; D is possibly TRBD2 (5 bases). Germline lookup yields CDR1 ENHRY and CDR2 SYGVKD. This CDR3 spans 14 amino acids. V shed 7 bases and J shed 0 bases, with 11 bases lying between them. CDR3 residues: CAIKTTLSTDTQYF. As DNA, the CDR3 is TGTGCCATCAAGACTACATTGAGCACAGATACGCAGTATTTT.

The rearrangement joins TRBV11-1 to TRBJ1-4; no firm D call. Germline CDR1 SGHAT, CDR2 FQDESV (reference sequence). This CDR3 is built from 16 residues. V dropped 3 bases and J dropped 10 bases, with 21 bases sitting between them. CDR3 sequence (DNA): TGTGCCAGCAGCTTGGAGGCTCACTCCGGCGTGGGAAAACTGTTTTTT. Translating it yields CASSLEAHSGVGKLFF. The full variable domain, rest sourced from reference TRBV11-1 and TRBJ1-4, is EAEVAQSPRYKITEKSQAVAFWCDPISGHATLYWYRQILGQGPELLVQFQDESVVDDSQLPKDRFSAERLKGVDSTLKIQPAELGDSAMYLCASSLEAHSGVGKLFFGSGTQLSVL.

This rearrangement joins TRBV7-9 to TRBJ1-4, with TRBD1 identical over 8 bases. The trim removed 5 bases at V and 3 bases at J, leaving 5 bases unmatched. CDR1 and CDR2 (germline): SEHNR, FQNEAQ (reference sequence). This CDR3 contains 15 residues. This chain's CDR3 is CASSGGQGANEKLFF. The CDR3 DNA sequence: TGTGCCAGCAGCGGAGGACAGGGAGCTAATGAAAAACTGTTTTTT.

This clone was counted a few times. The chain is built from TRBV19 and TRBJ2-5; perhaps TRBD1 as D (5 bases). The germline V gene has CDR1 LNHDA and CDR2 SQIVND (reference sequence). The CDR3 is made up of 15 amino acids. The V end lost 0 bases, the J end lost 3 bases, and 11 bases lay between the germline ends. The CDR3 DNA is TGTGCCAGTAGTATAGATCGAGGCAGGGAAGAGACCCAGTACTTC. Translating gives CASSIDRGREETQYF.

The genes are TRBV4-1 and TRBJ1-1, with no clear D. This CDR3 is 11 amino acids long. Germline V gene sequence: CDR1 MGHRA, CDR2 YSYEKL. The ends were cut back, 6 bases at V and 3 bases at J, with 5 bases in the middle. The CDR3 bases are TGCGCCAGCAGGCGGGACACTGAAGCTTTCTTT. It translates to CASRRDTEAFF.

This clone was counted a single time. In nucleotides, the CDR3 is TGTGCCAGCAGTCCCCGTGGGTCCGAGGGGACCCAGTACTTC. Its translation: CASSPRGSEGTQYF. The chain links TRBV6-5 to TRBJ2-5, with D possibly TRBD2 on 5 matching bases. The germline CDR1 and CDR2 sequences are MNHEY and SVGAGI. CDR3 length equals 14 residues. V was clipped by 5 bases and J by 7 bases, with 17 bases between them.

This clone was observed a few times. This chain uses TRBV7-2 with TRBJ2-7; maybe TRBD1 (5 bases). Germline CDR1 and CDR2: SGHTA and FQGNSA. Trimming left V 1 base short and J 7 bases short, with 14 bases between. The CDR3 extends over 14 amino acids. In nucleotides, the CDR3 is TGTGCCAGCAGCTTAGGCCCCAGGGTTGTGGAGCAGTACTTC. It codes for CASSLGPRVVEQYF. The entire variable domain, with the rest obtained from reference TRBV7-2 and TRBJ2-7, is as follows: GAGVSQSPSNKVTEKGKDVELRCDPISGHTALYWYRQSLGQGLEFLIYFQGNSAPDKSGLPSDRFSAERTGGSVSTLTIQRTQQEDSAVYLCASSLGPRVVEQYFGPGTRLTVT.

The chain links TRBV19 to TRBJ2-1; 12 nucleotides agree with TRBD2. Germline V gives CDR1 LNHDA, CDR2 SQIVND (reference sequence). CDR3 length equals 18 residues. The V and J ends lost 1 base and 0 bases, in that order; junction bases with no gene match: 4. This CDR3 is CASSIGLAGGLSYNEQFF. CDR3 DNA sequence: TGTGCCAGTAGTATAGGGCTAGCGGGGGGGCTCTCCTACAATGAGCAGTTCTTC.

The gene calls are TRBV5-1 and TRBJ1-5; no definite D call. The CDR3 is 13 residues long. The V gene lost 3 bases and the J gene lost 3 bases, with 7 bases spanning the gap. Germline CDR1 is SGHRS and CDR2 is YFSETQ. The CDR3 loop reads CASSYDTNQPQHF. The CDR3 DNA follows: TGCGCCAGCAGCTATGACACCAATCAGCCCCAGCATTTT.

The chain employs TRBV25-1 and TRBJ2-5; D might be TRBD1 (6 bases). With 4 bases removed from V and 4 bases from J, the gap between germline ends came to 13 bases. The V gene's germline CDR1 is MGHDK and CDR2 SYGVNS. CDR3 length: 14 residues. CDR3 nucleotides: TGTGCCAGCAGTGCTCCACTAGGGGGAGAGACCCAGTACTTC. Its translation: CASSAPLGGETQYF.

The gene calls are TRBV5-1 and TRBJ2-5; 11 bases match TRBD2. The germline V gene has CDR1 SGHRS and CDR2 YFSETQ. This CDR3 spans 16 amino acids. The J segment lost 5 bases and the V segment lost 4 bases, leaving 10 bases of the junction unmatched. The CDR3, as DNA: TGCGCCAGCAGCCAAACTAGCGGGAGTGTGGGGGAGACCCAGTACTTC. It codes for CASSQTSGSVGETQYF.

V usage is TRBV2 and J usage is TRBJ2-3; no definite D call. The V and J ends lost 4 bases and 0 bases respectively, with 11 bases between them. The CDR3 covers 15 residues. The germline CDR1 and CDR2 sequences are SNHLY and FYNNEI. CDR3 in amino acids: CASSGATTSTDTQYF. The CDR3 nucleotides are TGTGCCAGCAGTGGCGCAACCACTAGCACAGATACGCAGTATTTT.

The chain is built from TRBV19 and TRBJ2-7, with D maybe TRBD1 (6 bases). V lost 3 bases to trimming and J lost 3 bases, with 18 bases between them. This CDR3 is built from 16 residues. Germline CDR1 and CDR2: LNHDA and SQIVND (reference sequence). DNA of the CDR3: TGTGCCAGTAGTATGGTCGCGGTCTGGACAGTCTACGAGCAGTACTTC. Its protein is CASSMVAVWTVYEQYF.

The chain carries TRBV11-3 and TRBJ2-6; 11 bases match TRBD1. The length of the CDR3 is 20 residues. Germline CDR1 and CDR2: SGHNT and YENEEA. Unmatched junction bases numbered 11, after V lost 4 bases and J lost 0 bases. CDR3 region: CASSYIRRGTGGSGANVLTF. The CDR3 nucleotides read TGTGCCAGCAGCTATATACGGCGGGGGACAGGGGGCTCTGGGGCCAACGTCCTGACTTTC.

This clone occurred a few times. The chain has TRBV6-1 and TRBJ1-1; D is ambiguous. The CDR3 spans 13 residues. With 4 bases removed from V and 3 bases from J, the gap between germline ends came to 9 bases. The germline CDR1 and CDR2 sequences are MNHNS and SASEGT. CDR3: CASSVGGYTEAFF. The CDR3 DNA reads TGTGCCAGCAGTGTTGGAGGCTACACTGAAGCTTTCTTT.

The CDR3 coding sequence is TGTGCCAGCTCATCCGCGACAGGGGACACTGAAGCTTTCTTT. Its translation is CASSSATGDTEAFF. The chain joins TRBV18 to TRBJ1-1; TRBD1 aligns across 8 bases. This CDR3 is 14 amino acids long. Germline loops: CDR1 KGHSH, CDR2 LQKENI. Trimming removed 5 bases from V and 3 bases from J; junction bases left unmatched: 5.

The chain couples TRBV29-1 to TRBJ2-6; tentative D call: TRBD1 (6 bases). CDR1 is SQVTM, CDR2 ANQGSEA, per germline. This CDR3 region has 16 residues. V lost 3 bases, J lost 0 bases, and 12 bases lay in between. CDR3 in amino acids: CSVEGQLSSGANVLTF. The CDR3 DNA reads as TGCAGCGTTGAGGGACAACTAAGCTCTGGGGCCAACGTCCTGACTTTC.

This clone was seen once. The chain joins TRBV15 to TRBJ2-1, with 10 nucleotides matching TRBD2. The germline CDR1 and CDR2 sequences are LNHNV and YYDKDF (reference sequence). Germline trimming cut 5 bases from V and 6 bases from J; bases unmatched to any gene: 7. The CDR3 runs 15 residues. The CDR3 DNA reads TGTGCCACCAGCGAAGGACTAGCGGACCTCAATGAGCAGTTCTTC. Residues: CATSEGLADLNEQFF. The full variable domain, in which reference TRBV15 and TRBJ2-1 provide the parts outside the CDR3, is DAMVIQNPRYQVTQFGKPVTLSCSQTLNHNVMYWYQQKSSQAPKLLFHYYDKDFNNEADTPDNFQSRRPNTSFCFLDIRSPGLGDTAMYLCATSEGLADLNEQFFGPGTRLTVL.

J is TRBJ1-1 and V is TRBV19; maybe TRBD1 (6 bases). The CDR3 is 15 residues long. Between the trimmed V and J ends, which lost 4 bases and 0 bases, there was a span of 12 bases. Germline CDR1 and CDR2: LNHDA and SQIVND (reference sequence). CDR3 region: CASSTSGALNTEAFF. The CDR3 DNA reads TGTGCCAGTAGTACGTCAGGGGCGTTGAACACTGAAGCTTTCTTT.

This rearrangement joins TRBV6-5 to TRBJ1-4, with 7 positions matching TRBD1. The CDR3 has 14 residues. The ends lost 4 bases at V and 8 bases at J; junction bases unmatched: 7. Germline values: CDR1 MNHEY, CDR2 SVGAGI. The CDR3 DNA reads as TGTGCCAGCAGTTTCTCGGACAGGACCGAAAAACTGTTTTTT. Protein product: CASSFSDRTEKLFF.

The V and J genes are TRBV9 and TRBJ2-7, with 8 bases matching TRBD1. The CDR3 sequence is 14 residues long. J gave up 6 bases and V 0 bases, and 5 bases lay outside the gene matches. Germline CDR1 is SGDLS and CDR2 is YYNGEE. The CDR3 is CASSVGTGGLEQYF. The DNA for the CDR3 is TGTGCCAGCAGCGTAGGTACAGGGGGTCTCGAGCAGTACTTC.

The J gene is TRBJ1-1, the V gene TRBV5-1; 7 bases align to TRBD1. Germline CDR1 SGHRS, CDR2 YFSETQ. The CDR3 runs 15 residues. Losses at the gene ends were 0 bases for V and 3 bases for J; bases not matched to a gene: 5. The CDR3 loop is CASSLDGQDYTEAFF. CDR3 in DNA: TGCGCCAGCAGCTTGGATGGACAGGACTACACTGAAGCTTTCTTT.

Notes on this clone: At the DNA level, this CDR3 is encoded by other sequences in the same sample as well. The rearrangement links TRBV19 to TRBJ1-1; D is possibly TRBD1 (5 bases). The germline V gene has CDR1 LNHDA and CDR2 SQIVND (reference sequence). The CDR3 loop spans 14 amino acids. The V gene lost 5 bases and the J gene lost 4 bases, with 14 bases spanning the gap. The CDR3 spells CASSRTSGITEAFF. The CDR3 DNA sequence: TGTGCCAGTAGTCGTACCTCAGGGATCACTGAAGCTTTCTTT.

The chain uses TRBV2 and TRBJ2-7, with 9 bases lining up with TRBD1. CDR3 size: 13 residues. V was clipped by 4 bases and J by 8 bases; unmatched bases: 6. The germline CDR1 and CDR2 sequences are SNHLY and FYNNEI. The CDR3 loop is CASSAGTGYKQYF. The DNA for the CDR3 is TGTGCCAGCAGTGCCGGGACAGGGTACAAGCAGTACTTC.